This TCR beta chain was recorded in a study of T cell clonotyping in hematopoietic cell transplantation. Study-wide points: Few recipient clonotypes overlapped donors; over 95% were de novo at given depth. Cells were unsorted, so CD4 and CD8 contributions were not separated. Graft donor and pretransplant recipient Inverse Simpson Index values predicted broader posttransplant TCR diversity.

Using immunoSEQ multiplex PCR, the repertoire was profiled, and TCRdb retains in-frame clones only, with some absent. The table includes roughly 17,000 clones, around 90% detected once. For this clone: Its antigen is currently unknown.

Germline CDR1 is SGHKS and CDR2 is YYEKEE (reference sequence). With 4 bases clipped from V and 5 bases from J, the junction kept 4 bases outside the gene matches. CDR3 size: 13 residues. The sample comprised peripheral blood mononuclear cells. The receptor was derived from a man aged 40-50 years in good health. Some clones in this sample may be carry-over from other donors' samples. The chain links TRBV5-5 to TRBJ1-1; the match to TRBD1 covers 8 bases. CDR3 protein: CASSLNRGTEAFF. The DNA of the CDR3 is TGTGCCAGCAGCCTTAACAGGGGGACTGAAGCTTTCTTT.